Shown below are 10 T cell receptor beta chains from a single sample sequenced in a study of vaccination effects on CD4 cells after COVID-19. This table comes from immunoSEQ multiplex PCR, and its TCRdb copy is limited to in-frame clones, with some not included. This table holds 20,000 to 30,000 clones, 69% found once. No antigen has been identified for these receptors. Prior to sequencing, the ViraFEST assay stimulated PBMC with viral peptide pools, which expanded the antigen-specific CD4+ T cells. Between days 10 and 11 of culture, CD4+ T cells were separated out. Of the BNT162b2 and mRNA-1273 vaccines, participants received two doses of one or the other. Sequences were derived from CD4+ T cells from PBMCs cultured with SARS-CoV-2 spike peptides, sampled after COVID-19 vaccination. Receptor source: a human donor who received a COVID-19 vaccine.

J is TRBJ1-2 and V is TRBV19, with 8 nucleotides matching TRBD1. CDR3 length: 13 residues. Germline V gene sequence: CDR1 LNHDA, CDR2 SQIVND (reference sequence). V trimming: 4 bases; J trimming: 8 bases; junction bases outside the gene matches: 6. CDR3 nucleotide sequence: TGTGCCAGTAGTAGAGACAGGGGATGGGGCTACACCTTC. Protein sequence: CASSRDRGWGYTF.

This chain connects TRBV7-2 to TRBJ2-7; the D gene is possibly TRBD2 (6 bases). The CDR3 totals 16 residues. Germline V gives CDR1 SGHTA, CDR2 FQGNSA. Trimming took off 1 base at V and 0 bases at J, with 13 bases between the two ends. CDR3 loop: CASSLDAWRGSYEQYF. As DNA, the CDR3 is TGTGCCAGCAGCTTAGATGCTTGGCGGGGCTCCTACGAGCAGTACTTC. Complete variable domain (other parts from reference TRBV7-2 and TRBJ2-7): GAGVSQSPSNKVTEKGKDVELRCDPISGHTALYWYRQSLGQGLEFLIYFQGNSAPDKSGLPSDRFSAERTGGSVSTLTIQRTQQEDSAVYLCASSLDAWRGSYEQYFGPGTRLTVT.

The chain employs TRBV2 and TRBJ2-1, with D perhaps given as TRBD1 or TRBD2 (6 bases each). CDR3 length: 17 amino acids. Trimming cost V 6 bases and J 2 bases, with 20 bases left between them. CDR1 SNHLY and CDR2 FYNNEI come from the germline V gene. The CDR3 region is CASSGSTGSWAYNEQFF. In DNA form, the CDR3 reads TGTGCCAGCAGCGGGAGTACAGGGTCATGGGCCTACAATGAGCAGTTCTTC.

This clone was seen only a few times. The chain carries TRBV9 and TRBJ2-7, with D uncertain. Germline loops: CDR1 SGDLS, CDR2 YYNGEE. This CDR3 spans 15 amino acids. Trimming stripped 0 bases from V and 5 bases from J, with 15 bases between. In nucleotides, the CDR3 is TGTGCCAGCAGCGTAGAGGGTCAGAGTGGGAACGAGCAGTACTTC. Residues: CASSVEGQSGNEQYF. Looking up the rest from reference TRBV9 and TRBJ2-7 gives the full variable domain: DSGVTQTPKHLITATGQRVTLRCSPRSGDLSVYWYQQSLDQGLQFLIQYYNGEERAKGNILERFSAQQFPDLHSELNLSSLELGDSALYFCASSVEGQSGNEQYFGPGTRLTVT.

The sample holds a few counts of this clone. This chain links TRBV2 with TRBJ1-5; possible D gene TRBD1, 5 bases. The CDR3 runs 14 residues. Germline assignment: CDR1 SNHLY and CDR2 FYNNEI. V gave up 6 bases and J gave up 7 bases, with 16 bases separating them. Here the CDR3 reads CASRTGTGSQPQHF. CDR3 sequence (DNA): TGTGCCAGCAGAACCGGGACCGGGAGCCAGCCCCAGCATTTT.

This chain uses TRBV6-5 with TRBJ2-1; D remains unclear. Germline values: CDR1 MNHEY, CDR2 SVGAGI. This CDR3 contains 14 residues. V dropped 5 bases and J dropped 5 bases, with 13 bases sitting between them. The CDR3 nucleotides read TGTGCCAGCAGTCCTGAAGAACGGGACAATGAGCAGTTCTTC. Encoded protein: CASSPEERDNEQFF.

The CDR3 region is CASRLASTDPYEQYF. The DNA of the CDR3 is TGTGCCAGCAGGCTGGCCTCGACAGATCCCTACGAGCAGTACTTC. The chain uses TRBV2 and TRBJ2-7; TRBD1 is a possible D gene (5 bases). In germline, CDR1 is SNHLY, CDR2 FYNNEI. The V end lost 6 bases, the J end lost 2 bases, and 17 bases lay between the germline ends. The CDR3 has 15 amino acids.

The rearrangement uses TRBV6-4 and TRBJ2-3, with D possibly being TRBD1 (5 bases). This CDR3 is built from 13 residues. V lost 4 bases and J 10 bases, leaving 15 bases between the germline ends. The germline gives CDR1 MRHNA, CDR2 SNTAGT. This CDR3 reads CASSVREWGAQYF. The CDR3 nucleotides are TGTGCCAGCAGTGTAAGGGAATGGGGCGCGCAGTATTTT.

The J gene is TRBJ2-7, the V gene TRBV18; D may be TRBD1 (6 bases). V shed 8 bases and J shed 0 bases, with 8 bases lying between them. CDR3 length: 12 residues. The germline V gene has CDR1 KGHSH and CDR2 LQKENI. CDR3 bases: TGTGCCAGCGCGGACAGCTCCTACGAGCAGTACTTC. Translating gives CASADSSYEQYF.

This chain uses TRBV5-5 with TRBJ1-3; D remains ambiguous. The germline gives CDR1 SGHKS, CDR2 YYEKEE (reference sequence). This CDR3 is 14 amino acids long. The V and J ends lost 2 bases and 4 bases respectively, with 10 bases between them. The CDR3 sequence: CASSLWATGNTIYF. DNA of the CDR3: TGTGCCAGCAGCTTATGGGCGACCGGAAACACCATATATTTT.